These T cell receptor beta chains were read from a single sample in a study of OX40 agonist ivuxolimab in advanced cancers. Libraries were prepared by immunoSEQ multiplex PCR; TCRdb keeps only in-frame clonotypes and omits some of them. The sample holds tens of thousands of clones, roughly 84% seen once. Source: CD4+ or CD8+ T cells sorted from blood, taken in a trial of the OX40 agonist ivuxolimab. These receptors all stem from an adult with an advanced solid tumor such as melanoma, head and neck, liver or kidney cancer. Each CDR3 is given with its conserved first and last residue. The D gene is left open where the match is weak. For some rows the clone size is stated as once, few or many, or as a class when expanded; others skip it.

CAWSPPGQGREGYTF	TRBV30	TRBD1	NA
CSGEGSGTQYF	TRBV20-1	TRBD2	NA
CASRAGFTGGIYGYTF	TRBV6-6	TRBD1	once
CASSLDESPGANVLTF	TRBV11-2	NA	NA
CAWSRAGYGYTF	TRBV30	NA	few
CASSLNLVRNEQYF	TRBV7-9	NA	NA
CASSLQIGTGEGYTF	TRBV11-2	TRBD1	NA
CASRSEPGDDTQYF	TRBV5-1	NA	NA
CASSLFEGSYNEQFF	TRBV5-1	NA	NA
CASSLDRQTYYGYTF	TRBV5-5	NA	few
CASSLRSTGTDTQYF	TRBV5-6	TRBD1	NA
CASSLVSTGNEQFF	TRBV18	NA	NA
CASSLGTSGQPQHF	TRBV7-6	NA	few
CAWSSTLKGVGYTF	TRBV30	NA	NA
CASGVVNSPLHF	TRBV27	NA	few
CASSQVGSPGANVLTF	TRBV4-2	NA	NA
CASSFVGGTYGYTF	TRBV5-1	NA	NA
CASSGQGGWEKLFF	TRBV2	TRBD1	NA
CASSIEFTDTQYF	TRBV19	NA	NA
CASSFYNEQFF	TRBV7-2	NA	NA
CASSLAGRGRGETQYF	TRBV11-2	TRBD1	NA
CASSLDGNRKQFF	TRBV11-3	NA	NA
CASSPQGDLSGANVLTF	TRBV18	NA	NA
CASKDSSTDTQYF	TRBV28	NA	NA
CASSKDSNQPQHF	TRBV7-9	NA	NA
CASSPPFSTGYTEAFF	TRBV4-1	NA	NA
CASVRGSDGELFF	TRBV5-1	TRBD2	NA